The entry below describes one T cell receptor beta chain. Its target is not known. TCRB immunosequencing input was approximately 450 nanograms of biopsy DNA per sample. Sequenced by immunoSEQ multiplex PCR; TCRdb stores in-frame clones only, minus some. The sample consists of 15,000 or so clones, roughly three quarters of them appearing once. This record comes from a study of T cell repertoires in ileal Crohn's disease. The wider study: Median disease duration was 7.9 years; 30% to 35% smoked at surgery. Operated complications were stricturing disease (roughly 60%) and penetrating disease (roughly 39%).

The study's findings and limits: Mucosal expansions were suggested to be mainly CD8 T cells.

The time point denotes: neoterminal ileum biopsy at postoperative endoscopy, about 6 months after surgery. The CDR3 spans 11 residues. CDR1 and CDR2 from the germline V gene are SGDLS and YYNGEE. V shed 0 bases and J shed 7 bases, with 2 bases lying between them. Material for sequencing was ileal tissue. This TCR was recovered from an adult with Crohn's disease. The chain recombines TRBV9 with TRBJ1-3; D remains unclear. CDR3 sequence (DNA): TGTGCCAGCAGCGTAGGTAACACCATATATTTT. It encodes CASSVGNTIYF.